These T cell receptor beta chains were read from a single sample in a study of CD8 T cells in ankylosing spondylitis. A single record per CDR3 protein comes from TCRdb applying MiXCR to the 5' RACE reads. The repertoire consists of 200,000 or so distinct CDR3 sequences, with roughly 18% occurring once and the leading ten covering around 4.5%. Sequenced input: blood, either unsorted or a sorted T cell fraction (not recorded which). The receptors here all came from a male donor aged 5-29 years with ankylosing spondylitis or in good health (not recorded which). The CDR3 runs from the conserved cysteine through the conserved F or W. Each record gives: J gene, clone size, V gene, D gene, CDR3 DNA, CDR3 protein. D genes are given only for firm matches. Part of the rows lack a size; the others show once, few, many or a class for expanded clones.

j_call: TRBJ1-1
clone_size: many
v_call: TRBV4-1
d_call: NA
cdr3_nt: TGCGCCAGCAGCCCTGAGGACGGTCAGATGAACACTGAAGCTTTCTTT
cdr3_aa: CASSPEDGQMNTEAFF

j_call: TRBJ2-3
clone_size: once
v_call: TRBV29-1
d_call: NA
cdr3_nt: TGCAGCGTTGATAACAACGATCTCACAGATACGCAGTATTTT
cdr3_aa: CSVDNNDLTDTQYF

j_call: TRBJ2-1
clone_size: NA
v_call: TRBV18
d_call: TRBD1
cdr3_nt: TGTGCCAGCTCACCGAGGCCGGCGACAGGGGTGTACAATGAGCAGTTCTTC
cdr3_aa: CASSPRPATGVYNEQFF

j_call: TRBJ2-1
clone_size: once
v_call: TRBV20-1
d_call: TRBD2
cdr3_nt: TGCAGTGCTGAAATCGGACTAGCGGGAGACGAGCAGTTCTTC
cdr3_aa: CSAEIGLAGDEQFF

j_call: TRBJ1-5
clone_size: many
v_call: TRBV12-3/TRBV12-4
d_call: NA
cdr3_nt: TGTGCCAGCAGTACAATTACGCCGCCCCAGCATTTT
cdr3_aa: CASSTITPPQHF

j_call: TRBJ2-2
clone_size: many
v_call: TRBV7-2
d_call: TRBD1
cdr3_nt: TGTGCCAGCAGCTGGGACAGGGGGAACACCGGGGAGCTGTTTTTT
cdr3_aa: CASSWDRGNTGELFF

j_call: TRBJ1-6
clone_size: many
v_call: TRBV10-3
d_call: NA
cdr3_nt: TGTGCCATCAGTGAGGGGTTTTGGAATTCACCCCTCCACTTT
cdr3_aa: CAISEGFWNSPLHF

j_call: TRBJ1-5
clone_size: many
v_call: TRBV18
d_call: NA
cdr3_nt: TGTGCCAGCTCACCATCTTGGGGGGCGAGGAGCAATCAGCCCCAGCATTTT
cdr3_aa: CASSPSWGARSNQPQHF

j_call: TRBJ1-4
clone_size: many
v_call: TRBV25-1
d_call: NA
cdr3_nt: TGTGCCAGCAGTGAATATACGGGGGAAAAACTGTTTTTT
cdr3_aa: CASSEYTGEKLFF

j_call: TRBJ2-1
clone_size: NA
v_call: TRBV29-1
d_call: NA
cdr3_nt: TGCAGCGTTGAACCACTGAGCGAGGATGAGCAGTTCTTC
cdr3_aa: CSVEPLSEDEQFF

j_call: TRBJ2-2
clone_size: many
v_call: TRBV9
d_call: NA
cdr3_nt: TGTGCCAGCAGCAGTGGGACCGGGGAGCTGTTTTTT
cdr3_aa: CASSSGTGELFF

j_call: TRBJ1-6
clone_size: many
v_call: TRBV12-3/TRBV12-4
d_call: NA
cdr3_nt: TGTGCCAGCAGTTTATGGGGGTCACCCCTCCACTTT
cdr3_aa: CASSLWGSPLHF

j_call: TRBJ2-2
clone_size: many
v_call: TRBV11-2
d_call: NA
cdr3_nt: TGTGCCAGCAGCTCGACTCCGGGACCGCGAGCCGGGGAGCTGTTTTTT
cdr3_aa: CASSSTPGPRAGELFF

j_call: TRBJ2-1
clone_size: many
v_call: TRBV20-1
d_call: NA
cdr3_nt: TGCAGTGCTAGGGCACGCCTATACAATGAGCAGTTCTTC
cdr3_aa: CSARARLYNEQFF

j_call: TRBJ1-2
clone_size: NA
v_call: TRBV4-1
d_call: TRBD1
cdr3_nt: TGCGCCAGCAGCCCAGATCCAGACAGGGGATATGGCTACACCTTC
cdr3_aa: CASSPDPDRGYGYTF

j_call: TRBJ2-5
clone_size: NA
v_call: TRBV20-1
d_call: NA
cdr3_nt: TGCAGTGCTAGAGAGTACCAAGAGACCCAGTACTTC
cdr3_aa: CSAREYQETQYF

j_call: TRBJ2-1
clone_size: few
v_call: TRBV10-3
d_call: TRBD2
cdr3_nt: TGTGCCATCAGCTATCGGGAGGGTAGGAATGAGCAGTTCTTC
cdr3_aa: CAISYREGRNEQFF

j_call: TRBJ2-1
clone_size: NA
v_call: TRBV30
d_call: NA
cdr3_nt: TGTGCCTGGGGGATGGGCTCCCATGAGCAGTTCTTC
cdr3_aa: CAWGMGSHEQFF

j_call: TRBJ1-5
clone_size: once
v_call: TRBV29-1
d_call: NA
cdr3_nt: TGCAGCGTTGAAGACCAAGGGAATCAGCCCCAGCATTTT
cdr3_aa: CSVEDQGNQPQHF

j_call: TRBJ2-3
clone_size: many
v_call: TRBV12-3/TRBV12-4
d_call: NA
cdr3_nt: TGTGCCAGCAGTCTGACAACCAGAAGCACAGATACGCAGTATTTT
cdr3_aa: CASSLTTRSTDTQYF

j_call: TRBJ1-2
clone_size: many
v_call: TRBV21-1
d_call: NA
cdr3_nt: TGTGCCAGCAGCCAGTACCCTCGGCCCAACCACTATGGCTACACCTTC
cdr3_aa: CASSQYPRPNHYGYTF

j_call: TRBJ2-1
clone_size: few
v_call: TRBV7-8
d_call: NA
cdr3_nt: TGTGCCAGCAGCCTCCTTAGGGCGGCGGGTAAGCAGTTCTTC
cdr3_aa: CASSLLRAAGKQFF

j_call: TRBJ2-2
clone_size: NA
v_call: TRBV5-5
d_call: TRBD2
cdr3_nt: TGTGCCAGCGCCCACCCCCCGGGGGGTGGGTTGAATGGGGAGCTGTTTTTT
cdr3_aa: CASAHPPGGGLNGELFF

j_call: TRBJ2-1
clone_size: many
v_call: TRBV21-1
d_call: NA
cdr3_nt: TGTGCCGGAATACCAGACAGAAACAATGAGCAGTTCTTC
cdr3_aa: CAGIPDRNNEQFF

j_call: TRBJ2-5
clone_size: NA
v_call: TRBV4-1
d_call: TRBD1
cdr3_nt: TGCGCCAGCAGCCAAGATCGATGGACAGGGGTCCAAGAGACCCAGTACTTC
cdr3_aa: CASSQDRWTGVQETQYF

j_call: TRBJ2-1
clone_size: many
v_call: TRBV2
d_call: TRBD2
cdr3_nt: TGTGCCAGTCCCCGGGCGGGAGGGCCGGGAAATGAGCAGTTCTTC
cdr3_aa: CASPRAGGPGNEQFF

j_call: TRBJ2-2
clone_size: many
v_call: TRBV6-2/TRBV6-3
d_call: NA
cdr3_nt: TGTGCCAGCAGTTTTCAGACCCTCGGAACGGGGGAGCTGTTTTTT
cdr3_aa: CASSFQTLGTGELFF

j_call: TRBJ2-2
clone_size: NA
v_call: TRBV7-6
d_call: TRBD2
cdr3_nt: TGTGCCAGCAGCTTATCTACTAGCGGAGTTAACACCGGGGAGCTGTTTTTT
cdr3_aa: CASSLSTSGVNTGELFF

j_call: TRBJ1-6
clone_size: NA
v_call: TRBV20-1
d_call: NA
cdr3_nt: TGCAGTGCTAGAATTACCGGCTCCTATAATTCACCCCTCCACTTT
cdr3_aa: CSARITGSYNSPLHF

j_call: TRBJ2-7
clone_size: NA
v_call: TRBV20-1
d_call: NA
cdr3_nt: TGCAGTGCTAGAGATGGGCTAAGAGTTACATACGAGCAGTACTTC
cdr3_aa: CSARDGLRVTYEQYF

j_call: TRBJ2-2
clone_size: many
v_call: TRBV24-1
d_call: NA
cdr3_nt: TGTGCCACCAGTGAGCCCGGGACTTCGAACACCGGGGAGCTGTTTTTT
cdr3_aa: CATSEPGTSNTGELFF